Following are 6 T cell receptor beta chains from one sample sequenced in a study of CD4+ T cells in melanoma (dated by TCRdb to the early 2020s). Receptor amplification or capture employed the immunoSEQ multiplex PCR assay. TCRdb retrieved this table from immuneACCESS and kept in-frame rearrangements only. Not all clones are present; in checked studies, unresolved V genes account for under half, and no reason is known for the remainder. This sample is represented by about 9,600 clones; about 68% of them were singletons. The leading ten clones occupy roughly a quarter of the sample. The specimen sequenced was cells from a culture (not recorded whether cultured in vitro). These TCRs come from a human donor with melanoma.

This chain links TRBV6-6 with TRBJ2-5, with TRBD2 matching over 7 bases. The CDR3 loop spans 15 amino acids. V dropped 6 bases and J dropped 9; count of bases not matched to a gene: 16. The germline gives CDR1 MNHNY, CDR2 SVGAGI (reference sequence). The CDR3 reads CASSRPATSVEAQYF. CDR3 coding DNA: TGTGCCAGCAGCCGCCCGGCCACTAGCGTCGAGGCCCAGTACTTC.

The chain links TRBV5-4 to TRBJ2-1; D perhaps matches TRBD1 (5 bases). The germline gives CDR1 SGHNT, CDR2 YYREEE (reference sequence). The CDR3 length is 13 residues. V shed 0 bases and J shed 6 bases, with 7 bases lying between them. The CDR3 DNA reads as TGTGCCAGCAGCTTGGTGGGGCCCAATGAGCAGTTCTTC. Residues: CASSLVGPNEQFF.

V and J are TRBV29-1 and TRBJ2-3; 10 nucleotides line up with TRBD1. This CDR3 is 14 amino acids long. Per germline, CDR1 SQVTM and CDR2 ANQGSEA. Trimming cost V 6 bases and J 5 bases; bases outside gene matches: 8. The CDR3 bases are TGCAGCGTCTCCTGGACAGGGGGAGTAGATACGCAGTATTTT. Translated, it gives CSVSWTGGVDTQYF.

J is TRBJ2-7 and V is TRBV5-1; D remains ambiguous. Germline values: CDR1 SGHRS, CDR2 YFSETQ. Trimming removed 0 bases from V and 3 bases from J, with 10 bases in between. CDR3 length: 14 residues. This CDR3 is CASSLGRGYYEQYF. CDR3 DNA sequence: TGCGCCAGCAGCTTGGGGAGAGGCTACTACGAGCAGTACTTC.

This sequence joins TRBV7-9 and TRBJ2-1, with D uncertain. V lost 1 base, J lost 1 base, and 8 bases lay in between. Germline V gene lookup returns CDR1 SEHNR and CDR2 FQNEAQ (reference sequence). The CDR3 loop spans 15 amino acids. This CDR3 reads CASSLGAPSYNEQFF. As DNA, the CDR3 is TGTGCCAGCAGCTTAGGGGCACCTTCCTACAATGAGCAGTTCTTC.

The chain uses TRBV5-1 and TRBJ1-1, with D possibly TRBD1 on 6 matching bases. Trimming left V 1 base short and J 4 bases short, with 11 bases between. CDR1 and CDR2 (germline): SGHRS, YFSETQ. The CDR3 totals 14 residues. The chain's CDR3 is CASSLQGQGTEAFF. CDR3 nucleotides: TGCGCCAGCAGCTTGCAGGGGCAGGGCACTGAAGCTTTCTTT.